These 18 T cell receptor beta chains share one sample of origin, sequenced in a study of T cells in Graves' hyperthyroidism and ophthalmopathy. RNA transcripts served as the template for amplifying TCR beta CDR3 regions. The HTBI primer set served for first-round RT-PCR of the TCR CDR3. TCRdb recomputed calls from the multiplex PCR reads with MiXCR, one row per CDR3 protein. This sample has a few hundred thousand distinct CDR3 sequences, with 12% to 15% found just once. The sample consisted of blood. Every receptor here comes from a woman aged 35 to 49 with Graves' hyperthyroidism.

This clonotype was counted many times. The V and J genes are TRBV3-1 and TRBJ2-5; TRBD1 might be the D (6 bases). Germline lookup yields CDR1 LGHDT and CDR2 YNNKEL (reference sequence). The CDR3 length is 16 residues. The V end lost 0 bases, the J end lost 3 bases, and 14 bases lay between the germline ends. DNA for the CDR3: TGTGCCAGCAGCCAAGAACTGGGGGCAGCGGAAGAGACCCAGTACTTC. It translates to CASSQELGAAEETQYF.

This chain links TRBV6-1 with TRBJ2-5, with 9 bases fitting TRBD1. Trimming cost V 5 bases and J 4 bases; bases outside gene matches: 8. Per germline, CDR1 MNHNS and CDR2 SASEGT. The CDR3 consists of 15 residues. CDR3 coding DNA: TGTGCCAGCAGTACCTTCACAGGGGGCCGAGAGACCCAGTACTTC. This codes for CASSTFTGGRETQYF.

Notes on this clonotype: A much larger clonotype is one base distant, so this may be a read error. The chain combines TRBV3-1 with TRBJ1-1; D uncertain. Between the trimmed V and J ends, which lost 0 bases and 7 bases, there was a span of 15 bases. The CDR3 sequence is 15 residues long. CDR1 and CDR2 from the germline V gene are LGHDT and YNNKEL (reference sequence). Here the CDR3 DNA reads TGTGCCAGCAGCCAAGATCGTGGCGAACTAAGTGAAGCTTTCTTT. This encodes CASSQDRGELSEAFF.

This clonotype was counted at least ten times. The CDR3 DNA reads TGTGCCAGCAGCCCTAGCGGGAGTATAGATACGCAGTATTTT. Its protein product is CASSPSGSIDTQYF. The chain employs TRBV28 and TRBJ2-3, with TRBD2 matching 10 bases. This CDR3 has 14 residues. CDR1 is MDHEN and CDR2 is SYDVKM in the germline V gene. Trimming removed 6 bases from V and 5 bases from J; junction bases left unmatched: 5.

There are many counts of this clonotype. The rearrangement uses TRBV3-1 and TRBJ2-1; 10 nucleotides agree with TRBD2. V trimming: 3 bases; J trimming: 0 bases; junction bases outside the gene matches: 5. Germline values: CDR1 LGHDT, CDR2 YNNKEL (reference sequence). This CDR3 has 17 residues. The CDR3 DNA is TGTGCCAGCAGCCAGGGACTAGCGCCGAGCTCCTACAATGAGCAGTTCTTC. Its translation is CASSQGLAPSSYNEQFF.

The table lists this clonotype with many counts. CDR3 loop: CASSLSQGFQETQYF. DNA of the CDR3: TGTGCCAGCAGCCTGAGCCAGGGATTCCAAGAGACCCAGTACTTC. J is TRBJ2-5 and V is TRBV28, with D possibly matching TRBD1 (5 bases). Trimming stripped 6 bases from V and 1 base from J, with 15 bases between. The CDR3 is made up of 15 amino acids. Per the germline V gene, CDR1 is MDHEN and CDR2 is SYDVKM.

This CDR3 is CASSLAWGQGSYEQYF. DNA of the CDR3: TGCGCCAGCAGCTTGGCTTGGGGACAGGGCTCCTACGAGCAGTACTTC. This chain connects TRBV5-1 to TRBJ2-7, with 9 nucleotides matching TRBD1. Trimming cost V 0 bases and J 0 bases; bases outside gene matches: 4. The CDR3 covers 16 residues. CDR1 and CDR2 from the germline V gene are SGHRS and YFSETQ. Full variable domain (remainder filled in from reference TRBV5-1 and TRBJ2-7): KAGVTQTPRYLIKTRGQQVTLSCSPISGHRSVSWYQQTPGQGLQFLFEYFSETQRNKGNFPGRFSGRQFSNSRSEMNVSTLELGDSALYLCASSLAWGQGSYEQYFGPGTRLTVT.

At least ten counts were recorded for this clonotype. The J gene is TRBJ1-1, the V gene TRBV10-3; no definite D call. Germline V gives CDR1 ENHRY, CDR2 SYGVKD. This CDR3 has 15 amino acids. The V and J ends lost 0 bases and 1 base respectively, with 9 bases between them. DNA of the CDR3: TGTGCCATCAGTGAGTCGACGGGTGCGAACACTGAAGCTTTCTTT. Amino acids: CAISESTGANTEAFF.

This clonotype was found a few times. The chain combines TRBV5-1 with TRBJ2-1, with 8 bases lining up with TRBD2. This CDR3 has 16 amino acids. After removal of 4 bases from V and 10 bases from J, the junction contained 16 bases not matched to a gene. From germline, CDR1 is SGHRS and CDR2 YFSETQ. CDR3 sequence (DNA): TGCGCCAGCAGCCCGGGGGGGCTAGCAGGATTCGGGGAGCAGTTCTTC. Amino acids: CASSPGGLAGFGEQFF.

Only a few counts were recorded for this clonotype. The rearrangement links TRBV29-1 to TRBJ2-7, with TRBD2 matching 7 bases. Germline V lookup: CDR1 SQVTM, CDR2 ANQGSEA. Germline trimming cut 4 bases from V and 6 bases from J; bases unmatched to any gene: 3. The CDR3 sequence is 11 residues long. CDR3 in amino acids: CSVGGGLEQYF. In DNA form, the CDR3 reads TGCAGCGTTGGGGGGGGTCTCGAGCAGTACTTC.

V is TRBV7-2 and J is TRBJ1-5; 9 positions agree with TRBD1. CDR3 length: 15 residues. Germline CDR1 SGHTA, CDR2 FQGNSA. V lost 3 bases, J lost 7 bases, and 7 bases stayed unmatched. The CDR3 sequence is CASSFSTGGVQPQHF. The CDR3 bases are TGTGCCAGCAGCTTTAGTACAGGGGGCGTGCAGCCCCAGCATTTT.

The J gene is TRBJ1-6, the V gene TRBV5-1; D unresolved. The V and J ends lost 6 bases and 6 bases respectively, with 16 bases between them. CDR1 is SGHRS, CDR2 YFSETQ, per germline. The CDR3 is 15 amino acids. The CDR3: CASTSMATSNSPLHF. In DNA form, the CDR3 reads TGCGCCAGCACCTCAATGGCCACATCTAATTCACCCCTCCACTTT.

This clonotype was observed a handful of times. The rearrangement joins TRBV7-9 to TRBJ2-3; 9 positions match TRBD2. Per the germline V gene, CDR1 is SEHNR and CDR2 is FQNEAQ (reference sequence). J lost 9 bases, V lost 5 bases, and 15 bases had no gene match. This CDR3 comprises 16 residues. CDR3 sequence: CASSPPSAGGPDTQYF. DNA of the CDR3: TGTGCCAGCAGCCCCCCGTCGGCGGGAGGGCCCGACACGCAGTATTTT.

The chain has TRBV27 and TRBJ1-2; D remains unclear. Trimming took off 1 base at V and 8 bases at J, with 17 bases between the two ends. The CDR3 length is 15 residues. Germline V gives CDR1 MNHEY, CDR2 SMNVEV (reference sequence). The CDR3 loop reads CASSLWAASVDGYTF. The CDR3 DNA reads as TGTGCCAGCAGTTTATGGGCCGCCTCAGTGGACGGCTACACCTTC.

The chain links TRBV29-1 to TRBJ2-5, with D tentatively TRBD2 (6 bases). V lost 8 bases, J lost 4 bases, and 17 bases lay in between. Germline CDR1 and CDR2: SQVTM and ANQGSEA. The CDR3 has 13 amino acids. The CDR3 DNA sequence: TGCAGCACTATTCCATTAGCGGTAGAGACCCAGTACTTC. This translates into CSTIPLAVETQYF.

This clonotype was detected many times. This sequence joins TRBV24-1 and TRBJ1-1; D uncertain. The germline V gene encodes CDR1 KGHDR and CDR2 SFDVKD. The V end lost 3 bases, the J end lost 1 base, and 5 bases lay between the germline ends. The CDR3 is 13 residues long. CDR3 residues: CATSDGSNTEAFF. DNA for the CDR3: TGTGCCACCAGTGATGGGTCGAACACTGAAGCTTTCTTT.

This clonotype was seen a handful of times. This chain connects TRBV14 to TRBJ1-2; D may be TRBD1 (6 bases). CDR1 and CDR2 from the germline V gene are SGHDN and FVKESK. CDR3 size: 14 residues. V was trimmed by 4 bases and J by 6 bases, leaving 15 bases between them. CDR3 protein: CASSLPLRGDGYTF. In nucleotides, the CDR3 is TGTGCCAGCAGCCTTCCCTTAAGGGGGGATGGCTACACCTTC. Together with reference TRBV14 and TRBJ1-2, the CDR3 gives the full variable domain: EAGVTQFPSHSVIEKGQTVTLRCDPISGHDNLYWYRRVMGKEIKFLLHFVKESKQDESGMPNNRFLAERTGGTYSTLKVQPAELEDSGVYFCASSLPLRGDGYTFGSGTRLTVV.

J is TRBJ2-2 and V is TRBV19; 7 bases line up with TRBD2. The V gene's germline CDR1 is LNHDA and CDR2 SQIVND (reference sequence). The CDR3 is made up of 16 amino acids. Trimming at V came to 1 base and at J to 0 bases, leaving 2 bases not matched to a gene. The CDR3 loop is CASSIGSGTNTGELFF. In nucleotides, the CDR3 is TGTGCCAGTAGTATAGGCAGCGGGACGAACACCGGGGAGCTGTTTTTT.